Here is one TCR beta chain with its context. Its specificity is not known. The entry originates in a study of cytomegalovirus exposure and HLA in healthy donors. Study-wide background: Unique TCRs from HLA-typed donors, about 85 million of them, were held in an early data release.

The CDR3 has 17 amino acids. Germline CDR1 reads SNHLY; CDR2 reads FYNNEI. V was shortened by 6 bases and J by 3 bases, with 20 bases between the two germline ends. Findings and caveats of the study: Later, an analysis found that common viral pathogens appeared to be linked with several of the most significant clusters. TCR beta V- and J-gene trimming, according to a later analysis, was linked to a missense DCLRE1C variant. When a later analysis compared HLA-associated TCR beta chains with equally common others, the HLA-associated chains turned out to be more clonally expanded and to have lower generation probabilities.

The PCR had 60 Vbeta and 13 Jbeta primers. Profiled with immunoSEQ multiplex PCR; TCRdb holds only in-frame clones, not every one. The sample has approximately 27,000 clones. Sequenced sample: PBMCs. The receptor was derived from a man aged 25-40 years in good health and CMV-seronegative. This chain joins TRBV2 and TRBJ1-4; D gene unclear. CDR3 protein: CASSASPQILANEKLFF. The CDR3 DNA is TGTGCCAGCAGCGCCTCCCCCCAAATTTTAGCTAATGAAAAACTGTTTTTT.